This passage covers 9 T cell receptor beta chains from one sample sequenced in a study of patients with pleural tuberculosis. TCRdb reprocessed the reads with MiXCR, giving one entry per CDR3 protein. Seen here are under 65,000 distinct CDR3 sequences, approximately 7.9% observed once, and the top ten hold around 15%. The receptors come from a human donor with pleural tuberculosis.

This clonotype was recorded at least ten times. The chain combines TRBV7-1 with TRBJ2-7; TRBD2 agrees at 10 bases. TRBV7-1 is labeled an ORF, and its function is uncertain. V lost 5 bases, J lost 1 base, and 5 bases stayed unmatched. CDR3 size: 15 residues. Here the CDR3 reads CASSAGTSVSYEQYV. DNA of the CDR3: TGTGCCAGCAGCGCAGGGACTAGCGTTTCCTACGAGCAGTACGTC.

This clonotype rates as medium-sized (0.01 to 0.1%). This could be a read error, since a much larger clone is one nucleotide away. CDR3 in amino acids: CASPTGLVGHNEQFF. CDR3 sequence (DNA): TGCGCCAGCCCCACGGGCCTTGTTGGTCACAATGAGCAGTTCTTC. The chain couples TRBV4-1 to TRBJ2-1; D is uncertain. The ends were cut back, 8 bases at V and 5 bases at J, with 19 bases in the middle. Germline assignment: CDR1 MGHRA and CDR2 YSYEKL. The CDR3 length is 15 residues.

This clonotype was counted at least ten times. V and J are TRBV28 and TRBJ2-5; no reliable D call. The CDR3 loop spans 13 amino acids. Trimming took off 2 bases at V and 5 bases at J, with 9 bases between the two ends. Germline-derived CDR1 and CDR2 are MDHEN and SYDVKM. Here the CDR3 reads CASSLDTSETQYF. The CDR3 DNA reads TGTGCCAGCAGTTTAGACACCTCGGAGACCCAGTACTTC.

This clonotype was observed at least ten times. The genes are TRBV2 and TRBJ1-4, with TRBD1 identical over 7 bases. The CDR3 consists of 15 residues. The junction had 8 bases not matched to a gene; V was cut back by 7 bases and J by 3 bases. CDR1 SNHLY and CDR2 FYNNEI come from the germline V gene. The CDR3 loop reads CASTRDSVSNEKLFF. CDR3 in DNA: TGTGCCAGCACCAGGGACAGCGTGTCTAATGAAAAACTGTTTTTT.

This clonotype was seen ten or more times. V gene TRBV12-3 or TRBV12-4 combines with J gene TRBJ1-1; the match to TRBD1 covers 8 bases. V lost 5 bases to trimming and J lost 3 bases; unmatched junction nucleotides: 8. The CDR3 runs to 15 residues. The CDR3 loop reads CASSPPGGWDTEAFF. Written as DNA, the CDR3 is TGTGCCAGCAGTCCTCCAGGGGGCTGGGACACTGAAGCTTTCTTT.

This clonotype appeared many times. The chain has TRBV28 and TRBJ2-7; D remains unclear. This CDR3 contains 14 residues. Trimming shortened V by 2 bases and J by 2 bases, and 10 bases separated the two germline ends. CDR1 is MDHEN, CDR2 SYDVKM, per germline. CDR3 nucleotide sequence: TGTGCCAGCAGTTTACCCTGGATCGCCTACGAGCAGTACTTC. This sequence encodes CASSLPWIAYEQYF.

There are many counts of this clonotype. CDR3 nucleotide sequence: TGCAGTGCTTACGTACCGGGACTTACTAGGGAGCAGTACTTC. It specifies CSAYVPGLTREQYF. The J gene is TRBJ2-7, the V gene TRBV20-1; TRBD2 might be the D (6 bases). V lost 5 bases and J 7 bases, leaving 21 bases between the germline ends. The CDR3 is 14 residues long. Per the germline V gene, CDR1 is DFQATT and CDR2 is SNEGSKA (reference sequence).

This clonotype was picked up many times. The chain has TRBV6-2 or TRBV6-3 and TRBJ2-1; D uncertain. V was shortened by 2 bases and J by 9 bases, with 8 bases between the two germline ends. This CDR3 contains 12 residues. Germline-derived CDR1 and CDR2 are MNHEY and SVGEGT. The DNA for the CDR3 is TGTGCCAGCAGTTACAGCCCAGCTGAGCAGTTCTTC. Its translation is CASSYSPAEQFF.

This clonotype was seen ten or more times. This chain links TRBV19 with TRBJ1-5, with D uncertain. V was cut by 3 bases and J by 4 bases, with 7 bases left in between. CDR1 and CDR2 (germline): LNHDA, SQIVND (reference sequence). The CDR3 loop spans 13 amino acids. DNA for the CDR3: TGTGCCAGTAGTATTCTAGGTAATCAGCCCCAGCATTTT. Protein sequence: CASSILGNQPQHF.